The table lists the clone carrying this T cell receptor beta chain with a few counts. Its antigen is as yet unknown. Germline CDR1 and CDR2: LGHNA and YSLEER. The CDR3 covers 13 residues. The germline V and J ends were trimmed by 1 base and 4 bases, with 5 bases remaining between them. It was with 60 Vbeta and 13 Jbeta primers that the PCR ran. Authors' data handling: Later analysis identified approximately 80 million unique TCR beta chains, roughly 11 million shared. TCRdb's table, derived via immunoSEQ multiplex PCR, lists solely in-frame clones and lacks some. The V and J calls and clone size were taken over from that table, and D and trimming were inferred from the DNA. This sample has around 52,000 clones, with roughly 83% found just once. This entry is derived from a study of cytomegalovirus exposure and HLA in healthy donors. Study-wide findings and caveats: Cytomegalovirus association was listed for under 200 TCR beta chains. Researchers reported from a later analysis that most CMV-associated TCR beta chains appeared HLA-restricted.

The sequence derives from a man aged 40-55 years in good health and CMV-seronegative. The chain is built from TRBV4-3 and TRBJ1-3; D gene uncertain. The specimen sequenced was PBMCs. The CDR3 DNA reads TGCGCCAGCAGCCAAGGCCAGGGAAACACCATATATTTT. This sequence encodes CASSQGQGNTIYF.